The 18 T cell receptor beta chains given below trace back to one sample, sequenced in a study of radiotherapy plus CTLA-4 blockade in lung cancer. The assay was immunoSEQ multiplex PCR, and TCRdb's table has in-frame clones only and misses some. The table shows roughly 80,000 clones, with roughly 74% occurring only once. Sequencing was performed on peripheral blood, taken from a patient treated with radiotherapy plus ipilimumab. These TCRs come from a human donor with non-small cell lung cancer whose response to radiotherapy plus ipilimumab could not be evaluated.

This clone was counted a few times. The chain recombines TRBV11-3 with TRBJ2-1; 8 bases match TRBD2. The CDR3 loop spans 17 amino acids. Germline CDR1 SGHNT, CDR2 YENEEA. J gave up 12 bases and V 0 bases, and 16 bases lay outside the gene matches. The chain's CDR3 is CASSLDLGSGALSVQFF. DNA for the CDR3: TGTGCCAGCAGCTTAGATCTTGGTAGCGGGGCCTTATCCGTGCAGTTCTTC. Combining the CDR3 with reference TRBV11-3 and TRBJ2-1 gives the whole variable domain EAGVVQSPRYKIIEKKQPVAFWCNPISGHNTLYWYLQNLGQGPELLIRYENEEAVDDSQLPKDRFSAERLKGVDSTLKIQPAELGDSAVYLCASSLDLGSGALSVQFFGPGTRLTVL.

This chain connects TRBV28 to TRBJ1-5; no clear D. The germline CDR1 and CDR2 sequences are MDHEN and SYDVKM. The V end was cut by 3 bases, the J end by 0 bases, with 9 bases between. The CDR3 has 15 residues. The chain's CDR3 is CASSLPAYSNQPQHF. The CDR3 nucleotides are TGTGCCAGCAGTTTGCCAGCGTATAGCAATCAGCCCCAGCATTTT.

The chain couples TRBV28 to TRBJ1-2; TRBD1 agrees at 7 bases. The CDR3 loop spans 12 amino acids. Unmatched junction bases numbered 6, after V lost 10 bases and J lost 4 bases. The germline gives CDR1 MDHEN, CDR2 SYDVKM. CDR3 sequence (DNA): TGTGCCACAGGGGGACCCTCCTATGGCTACACCTTC. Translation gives CATGGPSYGYTF.

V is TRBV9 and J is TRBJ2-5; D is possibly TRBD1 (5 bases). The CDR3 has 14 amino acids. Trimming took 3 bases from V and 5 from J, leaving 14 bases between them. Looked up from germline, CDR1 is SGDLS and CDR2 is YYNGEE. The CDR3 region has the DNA TGTGCCAGCAGCGGATCAGGGTTTGCGGAGACCCAGTACTTC. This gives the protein CASSGSGFAETQYF.

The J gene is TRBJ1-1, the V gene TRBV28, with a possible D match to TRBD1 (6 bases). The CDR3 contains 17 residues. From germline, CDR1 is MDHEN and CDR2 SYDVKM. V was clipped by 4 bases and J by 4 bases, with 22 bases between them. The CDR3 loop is CASSWHSSGGLVTEAFF. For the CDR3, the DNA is TGTGCCAGCAGTTGGCACTCCTCGGGGGGGCTGGTCACTGAAGCTTTCTTT.

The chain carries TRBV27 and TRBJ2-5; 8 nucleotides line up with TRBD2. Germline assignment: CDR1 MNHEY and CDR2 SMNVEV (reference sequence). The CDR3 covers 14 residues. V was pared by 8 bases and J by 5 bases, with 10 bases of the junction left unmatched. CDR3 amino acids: CASVLAGYWETQYF. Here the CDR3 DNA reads TGTGCCAGCGTATTAGCGGGGTACTGGGAGACCCAGTACTTC.

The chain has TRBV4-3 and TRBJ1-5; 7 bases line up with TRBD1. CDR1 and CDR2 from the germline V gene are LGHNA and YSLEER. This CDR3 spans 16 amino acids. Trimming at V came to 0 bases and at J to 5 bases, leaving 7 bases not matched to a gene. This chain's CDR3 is CASSQDHPGGYQPQHF. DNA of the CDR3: TGCGCCAGCAGCCAAGACCACCCAGGGGGGTATCAGCCCCAGCATTTT.

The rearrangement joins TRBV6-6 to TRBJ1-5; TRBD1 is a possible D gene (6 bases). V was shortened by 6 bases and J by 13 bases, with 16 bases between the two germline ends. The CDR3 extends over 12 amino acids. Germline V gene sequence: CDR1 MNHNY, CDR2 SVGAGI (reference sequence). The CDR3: CASSTFGQQQHF. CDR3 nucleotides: TGTGCCAGCAGCACGTTCGGACAGCAACAGCATTTT.

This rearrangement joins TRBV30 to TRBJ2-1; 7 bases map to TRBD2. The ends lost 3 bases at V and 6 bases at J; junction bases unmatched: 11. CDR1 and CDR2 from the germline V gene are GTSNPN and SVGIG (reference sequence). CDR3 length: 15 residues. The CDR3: CAWSSGRGEVNEQFF. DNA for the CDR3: TGTGCCTGGAGCTCAGGGAGGGGAGAGGTCAATGAGCAGTTCTTC.

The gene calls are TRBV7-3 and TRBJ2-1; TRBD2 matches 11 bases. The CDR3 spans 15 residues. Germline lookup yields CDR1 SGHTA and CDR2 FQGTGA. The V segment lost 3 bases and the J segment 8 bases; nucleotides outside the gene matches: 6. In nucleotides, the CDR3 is TGTGCCAGCAGCTTTACTGGGACTAGCGGAGATGAGCAGTTCTTC. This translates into CASSFTGTSGDEQFF.

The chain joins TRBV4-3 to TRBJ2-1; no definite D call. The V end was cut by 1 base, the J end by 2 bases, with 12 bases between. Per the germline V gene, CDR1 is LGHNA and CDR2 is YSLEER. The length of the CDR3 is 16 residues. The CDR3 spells CASSQGSRVPYNEQFF. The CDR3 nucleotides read TGCGCCAGCAGCCAAGGATCAAGAGTACCCTACAATGAGCAGTTCTTC.

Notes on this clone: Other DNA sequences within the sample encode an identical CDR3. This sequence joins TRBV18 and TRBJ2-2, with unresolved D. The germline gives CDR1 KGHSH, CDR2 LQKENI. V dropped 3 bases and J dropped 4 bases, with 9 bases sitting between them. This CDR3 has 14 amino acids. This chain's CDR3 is CASSPGLATGELFF. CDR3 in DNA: TGTGCCAGCTCACCCGGGTTGGCCACCGGGGAGCTGTTTTTT.

This CDR3 is CASAMDRRFNQPQHF. In DNA form, the CDR3 reads TGTGCTAGTGCTATGGACAGACGGTTCAATCAGCCCCAGCATTTT. The chain uses TRBV12-5 and TRBJ1-5, with TRBD1 as a possible D gene (6 bases). Germline values: CDR1 LGHNT, CDR2 FRNRAP. Trimming pared 7 bases from V and 3 bases from J, leaving 16 bases between. CDR3 length: 15 amino acids.

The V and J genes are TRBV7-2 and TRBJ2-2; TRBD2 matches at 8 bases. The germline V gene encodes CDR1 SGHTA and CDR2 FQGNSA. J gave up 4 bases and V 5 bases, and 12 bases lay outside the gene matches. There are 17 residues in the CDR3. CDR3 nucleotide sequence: TGTGCCAGCAGCCCGGGAGGGTCAGGGGCGATCACCGGGGAGCTGTTTTTT. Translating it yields CASSPGGSGAITGELFF. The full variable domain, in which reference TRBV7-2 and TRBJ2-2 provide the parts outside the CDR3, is GAGVSQSPSNKVTEKGKDVELRCDPISGHTALYWYRQSLGQGLEFLIYFQGNSAPDKSGLPSDRFSAERTGGSVSTLTIQRTQQEDSAVYLCASSPGGSGAITGELFFGEGSRLTVL.

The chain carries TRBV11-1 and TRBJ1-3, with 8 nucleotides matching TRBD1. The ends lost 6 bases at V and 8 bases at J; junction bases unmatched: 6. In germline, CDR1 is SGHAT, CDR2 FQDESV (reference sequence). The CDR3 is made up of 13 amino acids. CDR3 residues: CASSTDRGDTIYF. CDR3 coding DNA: TGTGCCAGCAGTACCGACAGGGGTGACACCATATATTTT.

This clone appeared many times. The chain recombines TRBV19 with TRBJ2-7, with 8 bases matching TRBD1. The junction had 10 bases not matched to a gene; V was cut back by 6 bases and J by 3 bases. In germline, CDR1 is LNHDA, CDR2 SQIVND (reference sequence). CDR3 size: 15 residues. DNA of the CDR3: TGTGCCAGTAGCTCAGGCCGGGACAGGTTCTACGAGCAGTACTTC. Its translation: CASSSGRDRFYEQYF.

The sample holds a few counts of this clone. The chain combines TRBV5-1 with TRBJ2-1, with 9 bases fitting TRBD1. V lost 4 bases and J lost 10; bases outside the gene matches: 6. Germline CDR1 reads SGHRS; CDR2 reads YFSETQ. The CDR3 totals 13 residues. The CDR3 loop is CASSQQGAEEQFF. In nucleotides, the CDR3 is TGCGCCAGCAGCCAACAGGGGGCTGAGGAGCAGTTCTTC.

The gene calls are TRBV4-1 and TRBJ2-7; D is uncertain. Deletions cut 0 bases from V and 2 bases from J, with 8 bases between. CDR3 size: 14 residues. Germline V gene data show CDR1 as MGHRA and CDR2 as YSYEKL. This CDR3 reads CASSQDARTYEQYF. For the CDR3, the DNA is TGCGCCAGCAGCCAAGATGCCAGGACCTACGAGCAGTACTTC.